This T cell receptor beta chain derives from a study of blood T cell repertoires in COVID-19. Across the whole study: Acute and convalescent COVID-19 specimens originated in the United States, Italy and Spain. PBMCs, B-cell-depleted T cells, or T cells provided the cDNA or gDNA that made up the material.

In the authors' workflow: Amplification of reference gene primers was used by the study to estimate nucleated cell counts. Libraries were prepared by immunoSEQ multiplex PCR; TCRdb keeps only in-frame clonotypes and omits some of them. V, J and clone size derive from that table, while D and trimming were established from the DNA sequence. Of some 260,000 clones listed, under 85% are singletons. The CDR3 extends over 15 amino acids. The germline V gene has CDR1 MDHEN and CDR2 SYDVKM. V lost 4 bases and J lost 0; bases outside the gene matches: 6. This TCR derives from a woman between 40 and 55 years old with active or convalescent COVID-19. The chain uses TRBV28 and TRBJ2-7, with 7 bases aligning to TRBD1. The specimen was peripheral blood. The CDR3 nucleotides are TGTGCCAGCAGTTCTTCCGGGACAGCCTCCTACGAGCAGTACGTC. It codes for CASSSSGTASYEQYV.